This TCR beta chain was recorded in a study of CD8+ T cells in alopecia areata. Extracted RNA was reverse transcribed, and the resulting cDNA served as sequencing template. The protocol was immunoSEQ multiplex PCR, while the TCRdb copy is restricted to in-frame clones and leaves out a portion. Counted here are roughly 150,000 clones, about three fifths occurring once; the ten biggest clones make up around 4.8%. The study, taken as a whole, reports: Sequencing of scalp samples also includes resident alphabeta T cells from normal skin. An increase in clonality over normal scalp was evident in lesional scalp, especially alopecia totalis/universalis. Possibly because of HLA-related factors, TCR sharing was less clear across patients than in mice.

The sorting of PBMCs gave CD4+ and CD8+ T cells. With 4 bases removed from V and 0 bases from J, the gap between germline ends came to 9 bases. Germline V gene lookup returns CDR1 SQVTM and CDR2 ANQGSEA. The CDR3 is 13 amino acids. This clone was counted a single time. What it binds is not known. V gene TRBV29-1 combines with J gene TRBJ1-1; D gene ambiguous. The sequence was obtained from a human donor in good health. The sample was CD4+ T cells sorted from blood. The chain's CDR3 is CSVAVALNTEAFF. CDR3 sequence (DNA): TGCAGCGTTGCGGTCGCTTTGAACACTGAAGCTTTCTTT.